The rows below give T cell receptor beta chains drawn from one sample of a study of neurological immune-mediated disorders. Using its own MiXCR run on the 5' RACE reads, TCRdb lists one record per CDR3 protein. The sample yields 85,000 to 90,000 distinct CDR3 sequences, under 4.5% seen once. The specimen sequenced was PBMCs. The receptors were gathered from a woman aged 45 to 65 with multiple sclerosis. Both conserved end residues are part of each CDR3. D genes are given only for firm matches. Clone size is shown for a subset of rows, as once, few, many or a class of expanded clone.

CDR3aa	CDR3nt	j_gene	len	abundance	v_gene	d_gene
CASSPRGDNYEQYF	TGTGCCAGCAGCCCTCGGGGGGACAACTACGAGCAGTACTTC	TRBJ2-7	14	many	TRBV9	-
CASSLPLATGELFF	TGTGCCAGCAGCTTACCTCTGGCGACCGGGGAGCTGTTTTTT	TRBJ2-2	14	-	TRBV7-2	-
CASSPQDGADGYTF	TGTGCCAGCAGCCCTCAGGATGGGGCGGATGGCTACACCTTC	TRBJ1-2	14	many	TRBV12-3/TRBV12-4	-
CASGPKPGQGTREQYF	TGTGCCAGCGGCCCCAAACCGGGACAGGGGACGAGGGAGCAGTACTTC	TRBJ2-7	16	many	TRBV7-3	TRBD1
CASSRMTGRGPQHF	TGTGCCAGCAGCCGAATGACAGGCCGAGGGCCCCAGCATTTT	TRBJ1-5	14	many	TRBV9	-
CSAREWNEQFF	TGCAGTGCTAGGGAGTGGAATGAGCAGTTCTTC	TRBJ2-1	11	many	TRBV20-1	-
CASRTRQGLSYGYTF	TGTGCCAGTAGGACGAGACAGGGACTAAGCTATGGCTACACCTTC	TRBJ1-2	15	many	TRBV19	TRBD1
CASRNSGELYF	TGTGCCAGCAGGAATAGCGGGGAGCTTTACTTC	TRBJ2-7	11	many	TRBV12-3/TRBV12-4	TRBD2
CASRVSANEQFF	TGCGCCAGCAGAGTCAGCGCCAATGAGCAGTTCTTC	TRBJ2-1	12	many	TRBV5-1	-
CASSEFAGTVNNQPQHF	TGTGCCAGCAGCGAATTCGCAGGGACGGTGAACAATCAGCCCCAGCATTTT	TRBJ1-5	17	many	TRBV7-2	-
CASSEGLGQGDTEAFF	TGTGCCAGCAGTGAAGGGTTAGGACAGGGGGACACTGAAGCTTTCTTT	TRBJ1-1	16	many	TRBV6-1	TRBD1
CSAPLEATNEKLFF	TGCAGTGCCCCCCTTGAGGCAACTAATGAAAAACTGTTTTTT	TRBJ1-4	14	many	TRBV20-1	-
CSATLRETQYF	TGCAGTGCTACCCTGCGGGAGACCCAGTACTTC	TRBJ2-5	11	many	TRBV20-1	-
CASSLTRSSYEQYF	TGCGCCAGCAGCTTGACTAGAAGCTCCTACGAGCAGTACTTC	TRBJ2-7	14	medium-sized	TRBV5-1	-
CASSIRSMNTEAFF	TGTGCCAGCAGCATCAGATCAATGAACACTGAAGCTTTCTTT	TRBJ1-1	14	many	TRBV7-3	-
CASSLAGTEKLFF	TGTGCCAGCAGTTTAGCGGGTACTGAAAAACTGTTTTTT	TRBJ1-4	13	many	TRBV12-3/TRBV12-4	-
CSARDMRGGPGGEQFF	TGCAGTGCTAGAGATATGAGAGGGGGACCTGGGGGTGAGCAGTTCTTC	TRBJ2-1	16	few	TRBV20-1	-
CASSGQGYYEQYF	TGTGCCAGCAGTGGACAGGGTTACTACGAGCAGTACTTC	TRBJ2-7	13	-	TRBV28	TRBD1
CASSLVAGGKETQYF	TGTGCCAGCAGCTTGGTCGCGGGGGGGAAAGAGACCCAGTACTTC	TRBJ2-5	15	many	TRBV7-2	TRBD2
CASSLKGATYEQYF	TGCGCCAGCAGCTTAAAAGGGGCTACCTACGAGCAGTACTTC	TRBJ2-7	14	many	TRBV5-1	-
CAISELIAGGFYNEQFF	TGTGCCATCAGTGAGTTGATAGCGGGGGGGTTCTACAATGAGCAGTTCTTC	TRBJ2-1	17	many	TRBV10-3	TRBD2
CASSFASGGGETQYF	TGTGCCAGCAGTTTCGCTAGCGGGGGAGGAGAGACCCAGTACTTC	TRBJ2-5	15	many	TRBV12-3/TRBV12-4	TRBD2
CASSLDPGPQNEQFF	TGCGCCAGCAGCTTGGATCCGGGCCCACAGAATGAGCAGTTCTTC	TRBJ2-1	15	many	TRBV5-1	-
CASSQDRGSNYGYTF	TGCGCCAGCAGCCAAGATCGGGGTTCTAACTATGGCTACACCTTC	TRBJ1-2	15	many	TRBV4-3	-
CASSLLQVGQYF	TGTGCCAGCAGCTTATTACAGGTTGGCCAGTACTTC	TRBJ2-5	12	many	TRBV7-2	-
CASSYSAGTGGGSYNSPLHF	TGTGCCAGCAGTTATTCCGCCGGGACAGGGGGCGGATCCTATAATTCACCCCTCCACTTT	TRBJ1-6	20	many	TRBV6-5	TRBD1
CASSLWRDNSPLHF	TGTGCCAGCAGCTTATGGAGGGATAATTCACCCCTCCACTTT	TRBJ1-6	14	many	TRBV7-3	-
CASSSGQLNEQFF	TGCGCCAGCAGCTCGGGACAGCTCAATGAGCAGTTCTTC	TRBJ2-1	13	many	TRBV5-1	TRBD1
CASSPWDILSNTEAFF	TGCGCCAGCAGCCCGTGGGACATACTATCGAACACTGAAGCTTTCTTT	TRBJ1-1	16	many	TRBV5-1	-
CASSGMGGRETQYF	TGTGCCAGCAGCGGGATGGGGGGCAGGGAGACCCAGTACTTC	TRBJ2-5	14	many	TRBV7-2	-
CASGLDGASYNEQFF	TGTGCCAGCGGCTTAGATGGGGCCTCCTACAATGAGCAGTTCTTC	TRBJ2-1	15	many	TRBV7-2	-
CASSLAPRQGNTEAFF	TGTGCCAGCAGCTTAGCTCCGCGGCAGGGGAACACTGAAGCTTTCTTT	TRBJ1-1	16	few	TRBV7-9	-
CASSPRLFTYNEQFF	TGTGCCAGCAGCCCTCGGCTGTTCACCTACAATGAGCAGTTCTTC	TRBJ2-1	15	many	TRBV2	-
CASSDGSTSTDTQYF	TGTGCCAGCAGTGATGGCTCCACAAGCACAGATACGCAGTATTTT	TRBJ2-3	15	few	TRBV2	-
CSAREWAGGPSEQYF	TGCAGTGCTAGAGAATGGGCGGGGGGGCCATCCGAGCAGTACTTC	TRBJ2-7	15	many	TRBV20-1	TRBD2
CASSRGQTGELFF	TGTGCCAGCAGCCGCGGACAGACCGGGGAGCTGTTTTTT	TRBJ2-2	13	many	TRBV5-6	-
CASSVANVGTTYEQYF	TGTGCCAGCAGCGTAGCGAACGTGGGAACTACCTACGAGCAGTACTTC	TRBJ2-7	16	many	TRBV9	-
CASSTSSGNSIYF	TGCGCCAGCAGCACCTCCTCTGGAAACTCCATATATTTT	TRBJ1-3	13	few	TRBV5-1	-
CASSPDGSSYEQYF	TGCGCCAGCAGCCCCGACGGGAGCTCCTACGAGCAGTACTTC	TRBJ2-7	14	many	TRBV5-1	-
CASSPPTGLGGYTF	TGTGCCAGCAGTCCTCCCACAGGGTTGGGTGGCTACACCTTC	TRBJ1-2	14	many	TRBV25-1	-
CASSNQGTRRVMQYF	TGTGCCAGCAGCAACCAAGGGACACGGCGGGTGATGCAGTACTTC	TRBJ2-7	15	many	TRBV6-5	-
CSGLYNAGGSSDTQYF	TGCAGTGGACTATACAACGCGGGGGGGTCTTCGGATACGCAGTATTTT	TRBJ2-3	16	many	TRBV20-1	TRBD2
CASSQDRVAGRWQFF	TGCGCCAGCAGCCAAGATCGGGTCGCGGGGAGGTGGCAGTTCTTC	TRBJ2-1	15	few	TRBV4-3	-
CASSLSTAGGSETQYF	TGTGCCAGCAGCTTAAGTACGGCGGGGGGCTCAGAGACCCAGTACTTC	TRBJ2-5	16	many	TRBV7-2	TRBD2
CASSLGDSGEQYF	TGTGCCAGCAGCTTGGGGGACAGTGGAGAGCAGTACTTC	TRBJ2-7	13	many	TRBV5-6	TRBD1
CASSTQTGGYEKLFF	TGTGCCAGCAGCACCCAGACAGGGGGCTATGAAAAACTGTTTTTT	TRBJ1-4	15	many	TRBV5-6	TRBD1
CSAGTVQETQYF	TGCAGCGCTGGGACGGTCCAAGAGACCCAGTACTTC	TRBJ2-5	12	many	TRBV29-1	-
CASSLEGYEQYF	TGTGCCAGCAGTTTGGAGGGTTACGAGCAGTACTTC	TRBJ2-7	12	many	TRBV5-1	-
CASTILGTDTQYF	TGCGCCAGCACTATTCTAGGAACAGATACGCAGTATTTT	TRBJ2-3	13	many	TRBV5-1	-
CASSLRTLRTDTQYF	TGTGCCAGCAGTTTAAGGACGCTGCGCACAGATACGCAGTATTTT	TRBJ2-3	15	many	TRBV5-6	-
CASSLEPDTGAYEQYF	TGTGCCAGCAGCTTAGAGCCGGACACCGGGGCCTACGAGCAGTACTTC	TRBJ2-7	16	-	TRBV7-6	-
CSVGRAGRLEQYF	TGCAGCGTTGGAAGGGCAGGAAGGCTAGAGCAGTACTTC	TRBJ2-7	13	many	TRBV29-1	-